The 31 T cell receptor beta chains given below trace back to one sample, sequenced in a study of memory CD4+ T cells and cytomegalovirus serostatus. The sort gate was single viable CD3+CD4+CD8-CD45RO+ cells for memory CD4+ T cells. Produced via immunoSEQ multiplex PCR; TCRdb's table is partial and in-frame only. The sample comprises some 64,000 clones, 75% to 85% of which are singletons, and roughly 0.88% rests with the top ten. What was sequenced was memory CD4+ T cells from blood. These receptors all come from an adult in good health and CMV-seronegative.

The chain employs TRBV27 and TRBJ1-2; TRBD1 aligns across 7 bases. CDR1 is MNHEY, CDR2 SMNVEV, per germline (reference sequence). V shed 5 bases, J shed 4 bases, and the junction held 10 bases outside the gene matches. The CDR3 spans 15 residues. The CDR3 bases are TGTGCCAGCAGTGCCTCGGGGACAGTACCCTATGGCTACACCTTC. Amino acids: CASSASGTVPYGYTF.

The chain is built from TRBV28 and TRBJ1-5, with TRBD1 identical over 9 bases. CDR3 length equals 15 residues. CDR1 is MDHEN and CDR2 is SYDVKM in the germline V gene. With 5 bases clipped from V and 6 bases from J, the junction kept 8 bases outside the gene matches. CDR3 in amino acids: CASSPSTGGPQPQHF. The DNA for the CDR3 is TGTGCCAGCAGTCCTTCTACAGGGGGCCCTCAGCCCCAGCATTTT.

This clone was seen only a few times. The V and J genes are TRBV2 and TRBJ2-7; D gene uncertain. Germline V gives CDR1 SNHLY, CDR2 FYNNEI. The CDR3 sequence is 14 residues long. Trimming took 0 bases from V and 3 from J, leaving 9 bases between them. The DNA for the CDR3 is TGTGCCAGCAGTGAAGCGATTAAGAGCTACGAGCAGTACTTC. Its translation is CASSEAIKSYEQYF.

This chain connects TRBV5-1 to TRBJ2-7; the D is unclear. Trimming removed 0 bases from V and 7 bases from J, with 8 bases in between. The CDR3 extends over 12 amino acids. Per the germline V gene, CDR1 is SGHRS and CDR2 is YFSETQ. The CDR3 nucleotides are TGCGCCAGCAGCTTGGTAGGATCAGAGCAGTACTTC. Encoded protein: CASSLVGSEQYF.

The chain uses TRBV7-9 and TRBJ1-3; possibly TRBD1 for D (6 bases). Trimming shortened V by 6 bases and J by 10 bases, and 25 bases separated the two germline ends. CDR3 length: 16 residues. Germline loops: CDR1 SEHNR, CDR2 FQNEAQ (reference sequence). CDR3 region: CASSPHRAGTSITIYF. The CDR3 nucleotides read TGTGCCAGCAGTCCCCATCGGGCTGGGACATCGATTACCATATATTTT.

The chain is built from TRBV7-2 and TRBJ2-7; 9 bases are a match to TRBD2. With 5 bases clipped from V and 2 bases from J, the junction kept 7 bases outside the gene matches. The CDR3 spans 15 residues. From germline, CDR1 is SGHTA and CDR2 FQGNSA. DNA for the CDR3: TGTGCCAGCAGCCCTTCTAGCGGGGAAACCTACGAGCAGTACTTC. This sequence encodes CASSPSSGETYEQYF.

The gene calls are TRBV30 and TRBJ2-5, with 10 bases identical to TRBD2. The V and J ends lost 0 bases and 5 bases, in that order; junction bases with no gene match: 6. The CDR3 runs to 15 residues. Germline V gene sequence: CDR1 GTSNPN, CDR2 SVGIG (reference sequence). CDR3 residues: CAWSVLGLARETQYF. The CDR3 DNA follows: TGTGCCTGGAGTGTGCTGGGACTAGCGAGGGAGACCCAGTACTTC.

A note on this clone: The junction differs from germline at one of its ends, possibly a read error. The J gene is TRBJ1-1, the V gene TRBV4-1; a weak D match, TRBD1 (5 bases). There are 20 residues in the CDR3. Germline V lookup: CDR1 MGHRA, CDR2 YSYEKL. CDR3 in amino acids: CAGSQDNPPLGLRGNTEAFF. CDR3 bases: TGCGCCGGCAGCCAGGATAATCCGCCTCTGGGACTCCGAGGGAACACTGAAGCTTTCTTT.

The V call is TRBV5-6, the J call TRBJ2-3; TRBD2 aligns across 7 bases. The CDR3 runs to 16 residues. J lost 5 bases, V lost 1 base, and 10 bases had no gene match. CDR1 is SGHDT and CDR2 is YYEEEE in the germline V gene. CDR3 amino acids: CASSLFSGGRGDTQYF. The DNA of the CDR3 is TGTGCCAGCAGCTTGTTTTCCGGGGGGAGGGGAGATACGCAGTATTTT. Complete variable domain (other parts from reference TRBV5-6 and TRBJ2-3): DAGVTQSPTHLIKTRGQQVTLRCSPKSGHDTVSWYQQALGQGPQFIFQYYEEEERQRGNFPDRFSGHQFPNYSSELNVNALLLGDSALYLCASSLFSGGRGDTQYFGPGTRLTVL.

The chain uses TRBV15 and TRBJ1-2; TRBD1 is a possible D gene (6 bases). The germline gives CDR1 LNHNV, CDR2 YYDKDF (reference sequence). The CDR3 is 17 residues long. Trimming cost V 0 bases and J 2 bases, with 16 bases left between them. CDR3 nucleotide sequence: TGTGCCACCAGCAGAGAAGGGGTAGGGGGATCCAACTATGGCTACACCTTC. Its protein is CATSREGVGGSNYGYTF.

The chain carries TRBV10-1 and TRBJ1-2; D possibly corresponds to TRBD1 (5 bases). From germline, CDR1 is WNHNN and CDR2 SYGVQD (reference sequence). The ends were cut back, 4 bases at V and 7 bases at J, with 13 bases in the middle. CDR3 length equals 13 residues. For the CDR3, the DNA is TGCGCCAGCAGTGGGGACCGTCGGAGTGGCTACACCTTC. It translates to CASSGDRRSGYTF.

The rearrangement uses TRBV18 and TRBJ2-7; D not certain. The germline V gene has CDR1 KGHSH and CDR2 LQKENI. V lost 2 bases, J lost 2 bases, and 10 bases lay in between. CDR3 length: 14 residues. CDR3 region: CASSPLYRPYEQYF. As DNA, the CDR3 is TGTGCCAGCTCACCATTGTATAGGCCCTACGAGCAGTACTTC.

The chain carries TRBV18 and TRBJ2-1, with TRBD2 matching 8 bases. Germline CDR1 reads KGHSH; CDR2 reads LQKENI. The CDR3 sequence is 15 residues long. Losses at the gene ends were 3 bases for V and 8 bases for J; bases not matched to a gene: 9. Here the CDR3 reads CASSPGLGAGDEQFF. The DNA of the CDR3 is TGTGCCAGCTCACCGGGACTAGGGGCGGGTGATGAGCAGTTCTTC.

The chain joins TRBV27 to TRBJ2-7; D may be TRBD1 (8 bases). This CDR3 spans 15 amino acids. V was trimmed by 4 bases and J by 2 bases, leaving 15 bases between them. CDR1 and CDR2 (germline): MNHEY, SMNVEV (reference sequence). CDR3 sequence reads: CASSSLQGGAYEQYF. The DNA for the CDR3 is TGTGCCAGCAGTTCCTTACAGGGGGGGGCCTACGAGCAGTACTTC.

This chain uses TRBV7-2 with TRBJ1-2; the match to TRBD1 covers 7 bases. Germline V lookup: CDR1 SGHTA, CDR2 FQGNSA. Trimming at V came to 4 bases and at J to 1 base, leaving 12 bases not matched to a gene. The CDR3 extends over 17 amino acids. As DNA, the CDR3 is TGTGCCAGCAGCTCGGACCCGCAGGGGGTTATTAACTATGGCTACACCTTC. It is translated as CASSSDPQGVINYGYTF.

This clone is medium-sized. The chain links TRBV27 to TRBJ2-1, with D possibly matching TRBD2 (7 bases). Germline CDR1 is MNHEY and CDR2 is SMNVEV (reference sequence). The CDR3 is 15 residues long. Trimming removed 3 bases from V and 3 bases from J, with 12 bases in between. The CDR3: CASSFRGGNYNEQFF. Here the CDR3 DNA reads TGTGCCAGCAGTTTCAGGGGAGGGAACTACAATGAGCAGTTCTTC.

CDR3 nucleotide sequence: TGTGCCAGCATGGAGGGGGCAGGTGGCTACACCTTC. Translation gives CASMEGAGGYTF. V gene TRBV28 combines with J gene TRBJ1-2; TRBD1 agrees at 7 bases. The V gene end was trimmed by 7 bases and the J gene end by 7 bases; junction bases not matched to a gene: 6. The CDR3 runs 12 residues. The germline V gene encodes CDR1 MDHEN and CDR2 SYDVKM.

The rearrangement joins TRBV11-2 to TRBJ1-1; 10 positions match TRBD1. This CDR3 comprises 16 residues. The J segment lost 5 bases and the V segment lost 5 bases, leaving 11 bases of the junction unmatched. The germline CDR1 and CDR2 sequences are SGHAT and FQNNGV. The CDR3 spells CASSPLTGGGWTEAFF. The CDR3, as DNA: TGTGCCAGCAGCCCCCTGACAGGGGGCGGCTGGACTGAAGCTTTCTTT.

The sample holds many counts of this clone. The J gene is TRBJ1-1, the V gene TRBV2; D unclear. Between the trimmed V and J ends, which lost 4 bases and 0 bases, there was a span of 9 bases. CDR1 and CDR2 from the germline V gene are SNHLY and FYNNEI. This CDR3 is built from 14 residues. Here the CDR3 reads CASSATALNTEAFF. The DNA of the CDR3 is TGTGCCAGCAGTGCAACAGCCCTGAACACTGAAGCTTTCTTT.

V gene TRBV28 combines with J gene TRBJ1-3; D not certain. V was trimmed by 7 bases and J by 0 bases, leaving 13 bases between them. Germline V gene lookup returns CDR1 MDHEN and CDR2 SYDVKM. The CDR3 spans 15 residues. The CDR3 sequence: CASTDIPFSGNTIYF. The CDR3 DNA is TGTGCCAGCACAGATATCCCCTTCTCTGGAAACACCATATATTTT.

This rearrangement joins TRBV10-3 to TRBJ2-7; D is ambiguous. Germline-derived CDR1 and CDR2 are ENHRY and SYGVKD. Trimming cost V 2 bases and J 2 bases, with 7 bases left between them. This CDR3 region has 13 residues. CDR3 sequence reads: CAISEPTAYEQYF. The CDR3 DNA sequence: TGTGCCATCAGTGAGCCTACAGCCTACGAGCAGTACTTC.

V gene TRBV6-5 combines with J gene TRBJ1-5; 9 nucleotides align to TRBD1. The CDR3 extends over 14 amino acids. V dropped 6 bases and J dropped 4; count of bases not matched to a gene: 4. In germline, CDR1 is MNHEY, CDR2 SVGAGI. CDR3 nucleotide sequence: TGTGCCAGCAGCCCGACAGGGGGGAATCAGCCCCAGCATTTT. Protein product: CASSPTGGNQPQHF.

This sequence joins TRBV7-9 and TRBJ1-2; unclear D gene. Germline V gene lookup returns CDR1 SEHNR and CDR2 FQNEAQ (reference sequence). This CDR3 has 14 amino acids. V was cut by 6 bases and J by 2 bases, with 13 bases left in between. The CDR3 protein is CASSFSGQNYGYTF. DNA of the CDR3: TGTGCCAGCAGTTTTTCCGGGCAGAACTATGGCTACACCTTC. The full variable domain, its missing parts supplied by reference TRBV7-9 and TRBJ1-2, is DTGVSQNPRHKITKRGQNVTFRCDPISEHNRLYWYRQTLGQGPEFLTYFQNEAQLEKSRLLSDRFSAERPKGSFSTLEIQRTEQGDSAMYLCASSFSGQNYGYTFGSGTRLTVV.

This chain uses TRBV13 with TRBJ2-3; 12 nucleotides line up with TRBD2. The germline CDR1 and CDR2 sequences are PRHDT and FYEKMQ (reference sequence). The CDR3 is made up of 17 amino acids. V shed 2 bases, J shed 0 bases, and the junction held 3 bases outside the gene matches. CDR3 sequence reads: CASSLRLAGVSTDTQYF. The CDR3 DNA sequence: TGTGCCAGCAGCTTACGACTAGCGGGGGTTAGCACAGATACGCAGTATTTT.

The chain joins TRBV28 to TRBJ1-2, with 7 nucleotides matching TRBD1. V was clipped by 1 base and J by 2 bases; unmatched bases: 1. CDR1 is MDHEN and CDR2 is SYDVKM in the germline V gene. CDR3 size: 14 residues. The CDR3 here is CASSLSGQNYGYTF. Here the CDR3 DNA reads TGTGCCAGCAGTTTATCGGGACAGAACTATGGCTACACCTTC.

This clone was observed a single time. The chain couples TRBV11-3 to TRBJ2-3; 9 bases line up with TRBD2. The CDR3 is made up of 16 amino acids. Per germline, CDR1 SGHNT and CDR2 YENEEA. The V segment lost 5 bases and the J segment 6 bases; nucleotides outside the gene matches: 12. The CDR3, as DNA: TGTGCCAGCAGCCTCGGGGTAGCGGGAGCAAAGGATACGCAGTATTTT. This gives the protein CASSLGVAGAKDTQYF.

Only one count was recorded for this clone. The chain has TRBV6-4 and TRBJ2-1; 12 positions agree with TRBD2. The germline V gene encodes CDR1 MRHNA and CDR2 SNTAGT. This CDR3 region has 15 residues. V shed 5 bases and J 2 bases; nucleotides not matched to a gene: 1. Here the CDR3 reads CASSRLAGAYNEQFF. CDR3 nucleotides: TGTGCCAGCAGTAGACTAGCGGGGGCCTACAATGAGCAGTTCTTC.

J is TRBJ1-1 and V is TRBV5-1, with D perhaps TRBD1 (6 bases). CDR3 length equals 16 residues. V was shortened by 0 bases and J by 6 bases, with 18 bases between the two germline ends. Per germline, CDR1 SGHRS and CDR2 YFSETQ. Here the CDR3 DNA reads TGCGCCAGCAGCTTGGTTGTTTGGGGGCAGGGCGCTGAAGCTTTCTTT. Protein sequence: CASSLVVWGQGAEAFF. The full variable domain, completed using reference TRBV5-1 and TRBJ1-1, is KAGVTQTPRYLIKTRGQQVTLSCSPISGHRSVSWYQQTPGQGLQFLFEYFSETQRNKGNFPGRFSGRQFSNSRSEMNVSTLELGDSALYLCASSLVVWGQGAEAFFGQGTRLTVV.

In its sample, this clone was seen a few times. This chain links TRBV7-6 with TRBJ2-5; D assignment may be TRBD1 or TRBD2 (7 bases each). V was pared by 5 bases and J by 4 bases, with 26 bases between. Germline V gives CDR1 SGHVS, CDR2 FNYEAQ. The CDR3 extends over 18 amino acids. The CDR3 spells CASSPRGGGGNLRETQYF. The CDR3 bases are TGTGCCAGCAGCCCCAGGGGGGGCGGGGGCAATCTTCGAGAGACCCAGTACTTC.

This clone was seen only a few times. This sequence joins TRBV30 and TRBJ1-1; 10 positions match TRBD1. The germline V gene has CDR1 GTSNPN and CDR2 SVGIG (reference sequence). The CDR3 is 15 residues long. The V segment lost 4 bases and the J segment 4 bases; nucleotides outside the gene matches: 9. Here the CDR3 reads CAWNPGQGSVTEAFF. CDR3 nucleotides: TGTGCCTGGAATCCGGGACAGGGGAGTGTCACTGAAGCTTTCTTT.

The CDR3 here is CASSLDVGGNYGYTF. The CDR3 DNA reads TGTGCCAGCAGTTTAGACGTTGGGGGGAATTATGGCTACACCTTC. V and J are TRBV27 and TRBJ1-2, with a tentative D call TRBD1 (5 bases). The ends were cut back, 2 bases at V and 5 bases at J, with 15 bases in the middle. CDR1 and CDR2 from the germline V gene are MNHEY and SMNVEV (reference sequence). This CDR3 comprises 15 residues.